Listed below are T cell receptor beta chains from one sample, sequenced in a study of lung T cells in sarcoidosis with Löfgren's syndrome. MiXCR, run by TCRdb on the reads, gives a single entry per CDR3 protein. The repertoire holds about 750 distinct CDR3 sequences, with roughly 21% as singletons. Source material: CD4+ T cells from PBMCs. These receptors were taken from a human donor with sarcoidosis (Löfgren's syndrome or another form), or a control subject (not recorded which). Both conserved end residues are trimmed from each CDR3. A D gene is named only where the DNA matches it firmly.

v_call d_call cdr3_aa
TRBV7-9 . ASSLVDGTDTQY
TRBV20-1 TRBD1 SARTGPNEQY
TRBV28 . ASSQAGLQETQY
TRBV7-9 . ASSPVRFGPDTQY
TRBV28 TRBD1 ASSLGPRGRLGNTIY
TRBV29-1 . SVEVGGVERF
TRBV2 . ASAEVQGNQPQH
TRBV12-3/TRBV12-4 . ASSPQRDTEAF
TRBV7-2 . ASSFGRTNQPQH
TRBV20-1 TRBD2 SAALSGGGATDTKY
TRBV5-6 . ASSLGAHAAEAF
TRBV5-1 . ASSPTAVNTEAF
TRBV5-1 TRBD2 ASSPTPLAGVDTQY
TRBV12-3/TRBV12-4 . ASSLGPETQY
TRBV28 TRBD2 ASRRSGGEYNEQF
TRBV28 TRBD1 ASSPSLGQGGYEQY
TRBV20-1 TRBD1 SATPGQGANGYT
TRBV2 . ASTKGENTEAF
TRBV7-2 . ASRPSSFDTDTQY
TRBV9 . ASSGSIGRSSGNTIY
TRBV7-2 TRBD1 ASSTPTGDSNQPQH
TRBV20-1 . SATREEQF
TRBV12-3/TRBV12-4 . ASSLGGSIYEQY
TRBV29-1 . SVGVATPYEQY
TRBV3-1 TRBD2 ASSPQRGGLNEQF
TRBV29-1 . SVEDLTPRRNEQY
TRBV6-2/TRBV6-3 TRBD1 ASSRQGNYGYT
TRBV2 TRBD1 ASSQGQGEQPQH
TRBV29-1 . SVEDSAGLEQF
TRBV3-1 . ASSQDQSTEAF
TRBV7-2 . ASSLAWKETQY
TRBV29-1 . SVGQTVQETQY
TRBV4-3 . ASSQMISGGGAAYNEQF
TRBV6-4 . ASRSYPSTTEAF
TRBV7-2 TRBD2 ASSFGGGTQETQY
TRBV20-1 . SATQDRGSPQETQY
TRBV7-9 TRBD2 ASSPNLAGGQDSYNEQF
TRBV4-3 . ASSSRPGYNEQF
TRBV7-9 TRBD1 ASSRGQAENTIY
TRBV20-1 . SAFTGNTEAF
TRBV12-3/TRBV12-4 TRBD2 ASSSSGGPRDTQY
TRBV7-2 . ASSFAVTETQY
TRBV28 . APALHGSSYNEQF
TRBV2 TRBD2 ASSSGTSGDTQY
TRBV7-2 TRBD2 ASSLEGTSGNNEQF
TRBV5-4 TRBD2 ASSSTGTSVNEQF
TRBV9 TRBD1 ASSTEQGRTGNTIY
TRBV7-9 TRBD2 ASSLLAGSTDTQY
TRBV5-4 TRBD1 ASSTDRGTYNEQF
TRBV11-1 TRBD1 ASSTGGLNTDTQY
TRBV27 . ASSWTENTEAF
TRBV20-1 . SARDASGPSSYNEQF
TRBV5-5 . ASSLFPLDSSNQPQH
TRBV5-4 . ASSLSWTGEAF
TRBV6-1 . ASSVATNEKLF
TRBV4-3 . ASSQGGASTDTQY
TRBV7-2 . ASSPLGATDTQY
TRBV4-2 . ASSQDQGSPLH
TRBV4-1 . ASSQELYGYT
TRBV6-6 . ASSYSSDGSPLH